One T cell receptor beta chain is described in this entry. Its antigen remains unknown. Per germline, CDR1 MRHNA and CDR2 SNTAGT. Losses at the gene ends were 7 bases for V and 0 bases for J; bases not matched to a gene: 2. The CDR3 is 14 residues long. The data stem from a study of T cell responses to AZD1222 COVID-19 vaccine. Sequencing used immunoSEQ multiplex PCR; TCRdb keeps in-frame clones, though not all of them. The table has 50,000 to 55,000 clones, around 90% seen once. Findings and limits, study-wide: Reportedly, nearly half of unique spike TCRs recognized epitopes outside B.1.351/B.1.1.7 mutations.

The chain combines TRBV6-4 with TRBJ2-2; 7 nucleotides match TRBD2. The material was peripheral blood, obtained 28 days after the second AZD1222 dose. The receptor was derived from an adult who received the AZD1222 COVID-19 vaccine. In nucleotides, the CDR3 is TGTGCCAGCACCACTAGCGCGAACACCGGGGAGCTGTTTTTT. It translates to CASTTSANTGELFF.